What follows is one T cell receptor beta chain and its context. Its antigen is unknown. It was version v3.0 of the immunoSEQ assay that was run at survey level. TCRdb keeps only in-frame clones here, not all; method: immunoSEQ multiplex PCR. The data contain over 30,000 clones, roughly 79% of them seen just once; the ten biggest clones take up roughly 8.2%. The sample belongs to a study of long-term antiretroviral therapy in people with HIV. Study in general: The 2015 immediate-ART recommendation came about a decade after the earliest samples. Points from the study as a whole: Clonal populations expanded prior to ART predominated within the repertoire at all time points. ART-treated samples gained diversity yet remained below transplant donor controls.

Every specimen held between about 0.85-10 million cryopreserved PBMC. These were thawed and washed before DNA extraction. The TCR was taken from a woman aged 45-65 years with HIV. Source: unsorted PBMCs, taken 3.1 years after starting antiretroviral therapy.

The CDR3 DNA reads TGTGCCAGTAGTACCCGGACGGGAATGAACACTGAAGCTTTCTTT. Its translation is CASSTRTGMNTEAFF. This chain links TRBV19 with TRBJ1-1; unclear D gene. The germline V gene has CDR1 LNHDA and CDR2 SQIVND (reference sequence). Trimming stripped 4 bases from V and 0 bases from J, with 12 bases between. CDR3 size: 15 residues. The complete variable domain, with remaining parts taken from reference TRBV19 and TRBJ1-1, reads DGGITQSPKYLFRKEGQNVTLSCEQNLNHDAMYWYRQDPGQGLRLIYYSQIVNDFQKGDIAEGYSVSREKKESFPLTVTSAQKNPTAFYLCASSTRTGMNTEAFFGQGTRLTVV.